This T cell receptor beta chain was sequenced during a study of blood T cell repertoires in COVID-19. A COVID-19 case was met by exposed participants within 2 weeks before study entry. TCRdb's copy holds only in-frame clones and misses some; the assay was immunoSEQ multiplex PCR. Among 350,000 to 500,000 clones listed, 70% to 90% were seen once. Germline V CDR1 and CDR2: SNHLY, FYNNEI. J was trimmed by 1 base and V by 7 bases; bases with no gene match: 6. This CDR3 has 17 amino acids. This TCR was recovered from a young woman who had been exposed to COVID-19. The material sequenced was PBMCs or T cells enriched from blood (not recorded which). V usage is TRBV2 and J usage is TRBJ2-6; 11 bases fit TRBD1. The CDR3, as DNA: TGTGCCAGCATCGGACAGGGGGCTTTATCTGGGGCCAACGTCCTGACTTTC. Translated: CASIGQGALSGANVLTF.